This record looks at one T cell receptor beta chain sequence and its context. The target antigen is unknown. People who had autoimmune disease history or systemic immunosuppression were excluded. The record originates from a study of OX40 agonist ivuxolimab in advanced cancers. The method was immunoSEQ multiplex PCR; TCRdb's version includes in-frame clones alone and lacks a portion of them. Of around 110,000 clones in the sample, approximately 90% were seen once. The CDR3 length is 15 residues. In germline, CDR1 is SGHRS, CDR2 YFSETQ. The J segment lost 0 bases and the V segment lost 3 bases, leaving 3 bases of the junction unmatched. Whole-study findings and limits: At 0.1 to 3.0 mg/kg, CD4+ and CD8+ blood T cells expanded clonally by week 6.

The sequences come from CD4+ or CD8+ T cells sorted from blood, collected in a trial of the OX40 agonist ivuxolimab. The TCR was taken from an adult with an advanced solid tumor such as melanoma, head and neck, liver or kidney cancer. The chain recombines TRBV5-1 with TRBJ2-1; TRBD1 matches 7 bases. The CDR3 coding sequence is TGCGCCAGCAGCTCCGACAGGGCCTCCTACAATGAGCAGTTCTTC. Translated, it gives CASSSDRASYNEQFF.